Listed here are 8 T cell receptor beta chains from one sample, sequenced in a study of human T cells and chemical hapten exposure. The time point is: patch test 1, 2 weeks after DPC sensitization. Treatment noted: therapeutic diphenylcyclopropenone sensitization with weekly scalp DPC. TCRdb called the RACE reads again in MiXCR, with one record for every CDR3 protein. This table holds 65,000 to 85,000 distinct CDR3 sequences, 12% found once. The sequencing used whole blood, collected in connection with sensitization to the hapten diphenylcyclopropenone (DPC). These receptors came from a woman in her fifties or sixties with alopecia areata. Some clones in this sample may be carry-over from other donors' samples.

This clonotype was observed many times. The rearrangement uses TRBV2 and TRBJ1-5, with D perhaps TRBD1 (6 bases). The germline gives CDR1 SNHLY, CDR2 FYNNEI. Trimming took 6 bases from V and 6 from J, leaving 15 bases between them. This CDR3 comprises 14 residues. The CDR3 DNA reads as TGTGCCAGCAGAAATAACAGGGTTGGTCAGCCCCAGCATTTT. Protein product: CASRNNRVGQPQHF.

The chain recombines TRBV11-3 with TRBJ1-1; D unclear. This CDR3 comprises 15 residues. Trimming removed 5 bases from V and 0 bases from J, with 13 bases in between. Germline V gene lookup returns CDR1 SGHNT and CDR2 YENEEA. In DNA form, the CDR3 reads TGTGCCAGCAGCCCCGGGGAGCCTATGAACACTGAAGCTTTCTTT. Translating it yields CASSPGEPMNTEAFF.

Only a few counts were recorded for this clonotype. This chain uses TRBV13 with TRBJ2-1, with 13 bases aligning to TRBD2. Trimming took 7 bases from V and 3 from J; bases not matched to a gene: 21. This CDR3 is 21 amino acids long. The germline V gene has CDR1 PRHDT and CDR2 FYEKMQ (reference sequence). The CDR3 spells CASTWRRGLAGDPLDYNEQFF. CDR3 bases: TGTGCCAGCACCTGGCGCCGAGGACTAGCGGGGGACCCACTCGACTACAATGAGCAGTTCTTC.

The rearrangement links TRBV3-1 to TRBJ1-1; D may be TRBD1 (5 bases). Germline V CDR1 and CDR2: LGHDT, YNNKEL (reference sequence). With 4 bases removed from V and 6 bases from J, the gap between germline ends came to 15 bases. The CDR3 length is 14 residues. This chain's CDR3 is CASSPNQGGAEAFF. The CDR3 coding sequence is TGTGCCAGCAGCCCGAACCAGGGTGGGGCTGAAGCTTTCTTT.

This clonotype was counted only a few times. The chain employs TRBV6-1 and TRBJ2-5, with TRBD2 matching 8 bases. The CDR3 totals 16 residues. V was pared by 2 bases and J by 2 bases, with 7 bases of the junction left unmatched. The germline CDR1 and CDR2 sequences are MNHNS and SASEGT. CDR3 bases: TGTGCCAGCAGTGAACACGCGGCTAGCGGGCAAGAGACCCAGTACTTC. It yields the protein CASSEHAASGQETQYF.

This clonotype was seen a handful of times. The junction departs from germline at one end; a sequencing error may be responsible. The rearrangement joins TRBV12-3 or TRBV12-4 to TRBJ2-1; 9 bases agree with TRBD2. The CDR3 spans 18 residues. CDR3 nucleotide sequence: TGTGCCAGCAGGTTAGCGGGGGATGGTGCCGTCACCTACAATGAGCAGTTCTTC. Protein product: CASRLAGDGAVTYNEQFF.

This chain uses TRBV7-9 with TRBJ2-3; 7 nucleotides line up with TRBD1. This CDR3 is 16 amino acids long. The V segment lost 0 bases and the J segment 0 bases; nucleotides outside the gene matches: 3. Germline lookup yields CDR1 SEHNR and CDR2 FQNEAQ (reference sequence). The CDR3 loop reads CASSLANRGSTDTQYF. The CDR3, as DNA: TGTGCCAGCAGCTTAGCTAACAGGGGAAGCACAGATACGCAGTATTTT.

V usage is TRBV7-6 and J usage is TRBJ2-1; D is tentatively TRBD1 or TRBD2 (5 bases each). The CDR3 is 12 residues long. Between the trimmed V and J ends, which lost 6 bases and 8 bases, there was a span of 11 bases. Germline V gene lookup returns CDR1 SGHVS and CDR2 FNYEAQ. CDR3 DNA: TGTGCCAGCAGTTCCATGGGGGATGAGCAGTTCTTC. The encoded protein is CASSSMGDEQFF.